This T cell receptor (beta chain) derives from a study of blood T cell repertoires in COVID-19. TCRdb's table, derived via immunoSEQ multiplex PCR, lists solely in-frame clones and lacks some. Of roughly 250,000 clones detected, around nine tenths appear once; the ten largest clones hold 0.99%. CDR3 length equals 13 residues. The V gene's germline CDR1 is KGHSH and CDR2 LQKENI. V was shortened by 1 base and J by 8 bases, with 8 bases between the two germline ends. The genes are TRBV18 and TRBJ2-2; unclear D gene. The receptor was isolated from a woman aged 40 to 49 who had recovered from COVID-19. The specimen was peripheral blood. This CDR3 reads CASSPRAVGELFF. In DNA form, the CDR3 reads TGTGCCAGCTCACCACGAGCTGTTGGGGAGCTGTTTTTT.